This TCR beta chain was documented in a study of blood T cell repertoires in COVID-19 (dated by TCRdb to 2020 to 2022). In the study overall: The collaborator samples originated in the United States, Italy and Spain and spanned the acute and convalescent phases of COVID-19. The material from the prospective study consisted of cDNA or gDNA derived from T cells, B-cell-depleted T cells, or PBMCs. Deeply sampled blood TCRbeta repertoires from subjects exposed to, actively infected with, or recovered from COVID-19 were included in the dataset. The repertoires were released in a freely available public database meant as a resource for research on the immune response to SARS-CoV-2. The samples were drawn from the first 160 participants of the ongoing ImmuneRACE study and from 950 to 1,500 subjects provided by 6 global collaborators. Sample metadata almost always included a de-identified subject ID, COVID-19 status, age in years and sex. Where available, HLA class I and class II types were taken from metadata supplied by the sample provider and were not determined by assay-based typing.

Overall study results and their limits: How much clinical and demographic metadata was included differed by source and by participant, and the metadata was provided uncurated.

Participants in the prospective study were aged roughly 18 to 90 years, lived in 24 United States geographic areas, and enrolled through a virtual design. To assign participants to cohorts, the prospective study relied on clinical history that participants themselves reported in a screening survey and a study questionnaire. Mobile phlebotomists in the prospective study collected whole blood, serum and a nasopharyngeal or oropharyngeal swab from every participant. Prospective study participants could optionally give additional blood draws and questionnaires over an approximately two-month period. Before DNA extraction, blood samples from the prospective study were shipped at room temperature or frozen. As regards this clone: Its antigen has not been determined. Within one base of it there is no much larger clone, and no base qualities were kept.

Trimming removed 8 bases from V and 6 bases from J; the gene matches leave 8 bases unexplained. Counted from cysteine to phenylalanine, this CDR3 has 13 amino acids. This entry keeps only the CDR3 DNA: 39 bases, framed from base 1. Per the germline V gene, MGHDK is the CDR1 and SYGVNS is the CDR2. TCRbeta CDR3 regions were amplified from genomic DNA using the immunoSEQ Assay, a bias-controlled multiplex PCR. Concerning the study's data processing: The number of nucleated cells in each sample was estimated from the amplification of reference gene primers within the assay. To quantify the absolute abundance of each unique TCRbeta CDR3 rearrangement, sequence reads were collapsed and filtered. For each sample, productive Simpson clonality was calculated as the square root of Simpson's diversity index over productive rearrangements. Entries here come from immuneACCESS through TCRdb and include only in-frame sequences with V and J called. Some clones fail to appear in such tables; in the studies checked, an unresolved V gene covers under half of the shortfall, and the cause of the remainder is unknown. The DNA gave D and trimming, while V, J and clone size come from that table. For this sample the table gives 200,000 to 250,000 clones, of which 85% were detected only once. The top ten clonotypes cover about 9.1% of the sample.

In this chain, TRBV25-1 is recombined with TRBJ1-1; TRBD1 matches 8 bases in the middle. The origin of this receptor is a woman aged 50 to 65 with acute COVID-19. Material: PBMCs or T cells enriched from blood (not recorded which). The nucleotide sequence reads TGTGCCAGCGGCCCAACAGGGGGAGCTGAAGCTTTCTTT. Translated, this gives CASGPTGGAEAFF.